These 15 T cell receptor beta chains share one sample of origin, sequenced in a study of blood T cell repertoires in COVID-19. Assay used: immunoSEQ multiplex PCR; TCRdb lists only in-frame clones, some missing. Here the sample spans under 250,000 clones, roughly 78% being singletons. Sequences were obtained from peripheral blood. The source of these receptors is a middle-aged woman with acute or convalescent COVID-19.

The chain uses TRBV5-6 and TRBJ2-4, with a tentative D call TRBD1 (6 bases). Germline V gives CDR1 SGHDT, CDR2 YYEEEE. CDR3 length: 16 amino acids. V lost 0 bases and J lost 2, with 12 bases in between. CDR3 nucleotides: TGTGCCAGCAGCTTGGCCTGGACAGTACCCAAAAACATTCAGTACTTC. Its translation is CASSLAWTVPKNIQYF.

CDR3 nucleotides: TGTGCCAGCAGTTTCCGATTTTCCCGGGACAGGGGGCTCGAGACCCAGTACTTC. The encoded protein is CASSFRFSRDRGLETQYF. The gene calls are TRBV27 and TRBJ2-5; 12 bases match TRBD1. With V trimmed by 3 bases and J by 5 bases, 13 bases remained unmatched. This CDR3 spans 18 amino acids. Germline V gene data show CDR1 as MNHEY and CDR2 as SMNVEV (reference sequence).

CDR3: CATSRDGRGPPNTEAFF. CDR3 sequence (DNA): TGTGCCACCAGCAGAGATGGAAGGGGGCCCCCGAACACTGAAGCTTTCTTT. The chain combines TRBV15 with TRBJ1-1; 7 nucleotides line up with TRBD1. Germline CDR1 LNHNV, CDR2 YYDKDF (reference sequence). This CDR3 is 17 amino acids long. Losses at the gene ends were 0 bases for V and 1 base for J; bases not matched to a gene: 8.

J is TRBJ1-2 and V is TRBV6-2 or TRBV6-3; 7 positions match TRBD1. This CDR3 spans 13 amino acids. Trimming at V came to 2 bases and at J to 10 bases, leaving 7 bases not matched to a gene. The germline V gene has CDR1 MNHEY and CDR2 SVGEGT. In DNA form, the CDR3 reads TGTGCCAGCAGTTACCCGGGACAGTCTTCCTACACCTTC. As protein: CASSYPGQSSYTF.

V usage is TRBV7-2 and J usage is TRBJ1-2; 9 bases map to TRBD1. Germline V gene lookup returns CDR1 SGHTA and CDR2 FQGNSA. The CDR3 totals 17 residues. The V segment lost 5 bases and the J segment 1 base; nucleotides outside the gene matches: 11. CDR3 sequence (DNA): TGTGCCAGCAGCCCAAGCCGGACAGGGGCGAATAACTATGGCTACACCTTC. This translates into CASSPSRTGANNYGYTF.

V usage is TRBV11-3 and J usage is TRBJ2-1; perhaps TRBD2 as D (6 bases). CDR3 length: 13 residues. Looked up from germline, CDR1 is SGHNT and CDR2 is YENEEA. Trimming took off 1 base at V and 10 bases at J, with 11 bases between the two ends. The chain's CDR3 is CASSLGEDTEQFF. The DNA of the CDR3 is TGTGCCAGCAGCTTAGGGGAGGACACCGAGCAGTTCTTC.

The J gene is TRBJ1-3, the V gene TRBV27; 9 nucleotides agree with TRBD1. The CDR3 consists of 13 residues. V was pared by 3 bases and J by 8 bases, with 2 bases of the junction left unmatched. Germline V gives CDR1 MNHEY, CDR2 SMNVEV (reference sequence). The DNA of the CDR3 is TGTGCCAGCAGTTTTGACAGGGGGGACACCATATATTTT. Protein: CASSFDRGDTIYF.

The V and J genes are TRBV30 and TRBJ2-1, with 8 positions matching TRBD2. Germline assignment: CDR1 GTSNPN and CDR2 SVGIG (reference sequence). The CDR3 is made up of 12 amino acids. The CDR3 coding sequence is TGTGGAGGAGTAGCGGGGAACAATGAGCAGTTCTTC. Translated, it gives CGGVAGNNEQFF.

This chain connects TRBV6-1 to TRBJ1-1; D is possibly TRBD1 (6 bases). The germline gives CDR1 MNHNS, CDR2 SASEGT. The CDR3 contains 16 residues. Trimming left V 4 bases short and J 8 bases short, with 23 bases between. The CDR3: CASSAGIRQVSREAFF. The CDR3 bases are TGTGCCAGCAGTGCCGGGATCCGACAGGTCTCCCGGGAAGCTTTCTTT.

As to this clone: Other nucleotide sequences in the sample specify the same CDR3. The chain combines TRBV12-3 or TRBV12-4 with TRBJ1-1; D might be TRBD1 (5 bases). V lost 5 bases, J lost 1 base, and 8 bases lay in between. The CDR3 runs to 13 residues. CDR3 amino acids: CASSLGGNTEAFF. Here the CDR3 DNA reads TGTGCCAGCAGTCTGGGGGGGAACACTGAAGCTTTCTTT.

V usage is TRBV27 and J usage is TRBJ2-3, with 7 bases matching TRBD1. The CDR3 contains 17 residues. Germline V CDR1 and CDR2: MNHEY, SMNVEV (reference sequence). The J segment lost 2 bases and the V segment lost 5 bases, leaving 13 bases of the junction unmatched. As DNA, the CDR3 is TGTGCCAGCAGTACTATCGCCGAGAGGGGGCTCACAGATACGCAGTATTTT. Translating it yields CASSTIAERGLTDTQYF.

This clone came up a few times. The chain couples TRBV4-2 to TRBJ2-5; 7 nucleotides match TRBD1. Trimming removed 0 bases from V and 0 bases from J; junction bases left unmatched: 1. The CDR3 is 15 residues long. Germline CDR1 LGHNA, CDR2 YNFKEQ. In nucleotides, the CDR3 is TGTGCCAGCAGCCAAGAACAGGGGTACCAAGAGACCCAGTACTTC. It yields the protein CASSQEQGYQETQYF.

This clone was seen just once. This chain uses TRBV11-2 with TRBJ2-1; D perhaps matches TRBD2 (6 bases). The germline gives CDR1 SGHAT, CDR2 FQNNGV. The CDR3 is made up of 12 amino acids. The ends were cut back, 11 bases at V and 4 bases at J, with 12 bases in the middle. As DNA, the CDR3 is TGTGCCGGGGGTCGGGGGTACAATGAGCAGTTCTTC. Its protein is CAGGRGYNEQFF.

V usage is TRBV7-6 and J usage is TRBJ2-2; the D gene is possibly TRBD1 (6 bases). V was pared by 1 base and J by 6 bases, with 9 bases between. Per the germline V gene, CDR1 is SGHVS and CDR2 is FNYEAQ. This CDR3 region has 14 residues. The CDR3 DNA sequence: TGTGCCAGCAGCTTAGGGGCAGGGGCCGGGGAGCTGTTTTTT. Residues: CASSLGAGAGELFF.

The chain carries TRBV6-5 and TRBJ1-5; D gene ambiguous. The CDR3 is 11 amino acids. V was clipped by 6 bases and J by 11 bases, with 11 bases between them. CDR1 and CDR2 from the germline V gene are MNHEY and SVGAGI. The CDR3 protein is CASRSNRAQHF. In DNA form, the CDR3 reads TGTGCCAGCAGGTCTAATCGGGCCCAGCATTTT.